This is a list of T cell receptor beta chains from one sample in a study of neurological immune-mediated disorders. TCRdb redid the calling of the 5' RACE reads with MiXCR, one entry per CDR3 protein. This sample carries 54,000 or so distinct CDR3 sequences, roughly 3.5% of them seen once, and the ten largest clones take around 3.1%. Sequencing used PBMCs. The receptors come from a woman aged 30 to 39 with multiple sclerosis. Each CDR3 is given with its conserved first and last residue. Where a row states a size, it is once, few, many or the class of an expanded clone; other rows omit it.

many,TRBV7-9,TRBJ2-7,CASSSGGLATEQYF
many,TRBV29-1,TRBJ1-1,CSGRLMGPNTEAFF
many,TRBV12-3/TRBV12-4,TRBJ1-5,CASSQGWNNQPQNF
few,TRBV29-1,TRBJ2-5,CSVDGSYPSYETQYF
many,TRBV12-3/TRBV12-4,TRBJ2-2,CASIPAGVGTGELFF
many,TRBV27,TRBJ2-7,CATGGLAGGPPYEQYF
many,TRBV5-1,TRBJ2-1,CASSLGGYNEQFF
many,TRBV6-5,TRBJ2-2,CASRGLVGELFF
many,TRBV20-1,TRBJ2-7,CSASSDLREWEQYF
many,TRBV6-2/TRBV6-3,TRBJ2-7,CASIPASKAYEQYF
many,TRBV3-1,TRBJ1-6,CASSRGQDYSPLHF
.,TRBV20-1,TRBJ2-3,CSATGDTQYF
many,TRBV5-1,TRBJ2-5,CASSSLGTGQETQYF
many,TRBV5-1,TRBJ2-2,CASSIGLAGGRPGELFF
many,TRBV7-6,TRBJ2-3,CASSLKLSDTQYF
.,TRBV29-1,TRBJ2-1,CSGSREMSQGEQFF
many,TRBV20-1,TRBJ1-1,CSASRGGTEAFF
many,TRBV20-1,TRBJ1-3,CSARDRGTGAGNTIYF
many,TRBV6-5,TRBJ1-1,CASSYLAENTEAFF
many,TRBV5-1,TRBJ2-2,CASSVRNTGELFF
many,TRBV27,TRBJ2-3,CASSFSNRYTQYF
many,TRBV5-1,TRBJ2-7,CASSNGLVSIEQYF
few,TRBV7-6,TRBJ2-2,CASSLLWASSGSNTGELFF
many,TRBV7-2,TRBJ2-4,CASSPTRQGRGNIQYF
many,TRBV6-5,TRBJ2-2,CASVGGPGELFF
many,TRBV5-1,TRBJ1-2,CASSLGADDRGRGGYTF
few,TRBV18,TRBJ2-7,CASSPPSLPEQYF
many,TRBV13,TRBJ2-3,CASSDRVRGDGDTQYF
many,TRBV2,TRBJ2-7,CAFRQGIYEQYF
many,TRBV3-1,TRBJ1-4,CASSQGTGGGGEKLFF
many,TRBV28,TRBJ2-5,CASSTPTTPVYF
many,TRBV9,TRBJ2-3,CASSPLRGSDTQYF
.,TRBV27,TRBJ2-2,CASSPNTGELFF